The entry below gives a single T cell receptor (beta chain) sequence along with its context. V lost 6 bases and J lost 0; bases outside the gene matches: 11. This CDR3 has 17 residues. Germline V gene lookup returns CDR1 SEHNR and CDR2 FQNEAQ (reference sequence). The data were obtained in a study of T cell changes during pregnancy in multiple sclerosis. The table came from immunoSEQ multiplex PCR; TCRdb's copy has only in-frame clones and leaves some out. The table shows around 70,000 clones, with about nine tenths occurring only once. V usage is TRBV7-9 and J usage is TRBJ2-3, with 8 bases matching TRBD2. The origin of this receptor is a female donor with multiple sclerosis, enrolled in a pregnancy study. The sequences come from CD4+ T cells from peripheral blood mononuclear cells, collected after pregnancy. CDR3 region: CASRDLAGFLSTDTQYF. The CDR3 DNA reads as TGTGCCAGCAGGGATCTAGCGGGTTTCCTTAGCACAGATACGCAGTATTTT.